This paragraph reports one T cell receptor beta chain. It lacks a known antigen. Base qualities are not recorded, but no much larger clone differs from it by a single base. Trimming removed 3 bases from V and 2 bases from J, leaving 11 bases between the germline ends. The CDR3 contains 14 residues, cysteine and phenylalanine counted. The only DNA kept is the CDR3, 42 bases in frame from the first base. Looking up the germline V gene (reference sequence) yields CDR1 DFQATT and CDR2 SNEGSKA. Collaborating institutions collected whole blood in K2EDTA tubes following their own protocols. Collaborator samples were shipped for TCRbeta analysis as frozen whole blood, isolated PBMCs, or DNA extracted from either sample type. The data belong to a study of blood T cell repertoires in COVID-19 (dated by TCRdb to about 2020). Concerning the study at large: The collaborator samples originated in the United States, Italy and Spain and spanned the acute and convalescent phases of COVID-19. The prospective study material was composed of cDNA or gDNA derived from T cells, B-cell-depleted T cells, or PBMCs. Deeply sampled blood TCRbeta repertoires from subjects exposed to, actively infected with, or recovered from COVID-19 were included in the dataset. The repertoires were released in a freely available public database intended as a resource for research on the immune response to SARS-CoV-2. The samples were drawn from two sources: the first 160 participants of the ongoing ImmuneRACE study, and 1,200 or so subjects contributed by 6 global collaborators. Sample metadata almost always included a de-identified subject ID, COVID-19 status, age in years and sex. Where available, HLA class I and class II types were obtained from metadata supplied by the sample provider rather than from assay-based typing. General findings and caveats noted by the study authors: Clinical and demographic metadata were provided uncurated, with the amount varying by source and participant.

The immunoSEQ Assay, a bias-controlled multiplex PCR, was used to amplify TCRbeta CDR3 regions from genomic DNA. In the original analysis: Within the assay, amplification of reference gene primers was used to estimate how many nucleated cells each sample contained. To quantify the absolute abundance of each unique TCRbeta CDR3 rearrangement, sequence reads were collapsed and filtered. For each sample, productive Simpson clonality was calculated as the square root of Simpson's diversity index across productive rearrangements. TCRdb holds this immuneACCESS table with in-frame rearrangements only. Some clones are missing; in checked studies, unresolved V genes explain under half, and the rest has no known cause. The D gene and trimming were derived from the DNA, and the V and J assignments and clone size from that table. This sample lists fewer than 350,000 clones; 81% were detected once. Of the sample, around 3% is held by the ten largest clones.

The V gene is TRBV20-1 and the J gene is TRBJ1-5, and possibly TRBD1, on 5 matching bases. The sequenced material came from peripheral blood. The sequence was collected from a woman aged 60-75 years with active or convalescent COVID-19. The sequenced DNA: TGCAGTGCTAGTAGGGGTGGAGGCAATCAGCCCCAGCATTTT. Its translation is CSASRGGGNQPQHF.